These T cell receptor beta chains were read from a single sample in a study of regulatory T cells in long-lasting Graves disease. TCRdb itself ran the multiplex PCR reads through MiXCR, one entry per CDR3 protein. The sample carries about 500,000 distinct CDR3 sequences, around 12% recorded once. These data were likewise used in another study, on T cells in Graves' hyperthyroidism and ophthalmopathy.

This sample comprised peripheral blood mononuclear cells (PBMCs), obtained at new diagnosis, from a patient treated with antithyroid drugs. The receptor source for this set is a woman between 25 and 40 years old with Graves disease. CDR3s include the opening cysteine and the closing phenylalanine or tryptophan. A D gene is named only where the DNA matches it firmly. The size entry is marked missing in some rows and otherwise reads once, few, many or a size class.

NA TRBJ1-2 TRBV28 NA CASSPVLGYGYTF TGTGCCAGCAGTCCCGTTCTAGGCTATGGCTACACCTTC
NA TRBJ1-2 TRBV2 many CASSESSYGYTF TGTGCCAGCAGTGAGAGTAGCTATGGCTACACCTTC
NA TRBJ1-5 TRBV27 many CASRRTGSGPQHF TGTGCCAGCAGGAGAACAGGGTCCGGGCCCCAGCATTTT
TRBD2 TRBJ2-7 TRBV18 NA CASSPLSGTSERLYEQYF TGTGCCAGCTCACCGCTCAGCGGGACTAGCGAGAGACTATACGAGCAGTACTTC
TRBD2 TRBJ2-7 TRBV20-1 few CSASGTISSYEQYF TGCAGTGCCTCCGGGACTATCAGCTCCTACGAGCAGTACTTC
NA TRBJ2-2 TRBV6-2/TRBV6-3 NA CARTGTNDRRGDTGELFF TGTGCCAGGACGGGGACCAATGATCGGAGGGGGGACACCGGGGAGCTGTTTTTT
NA TRBJ2-4 TRBV13 few CASSPRGGKNIQYF TGTGCCAGCAGCCCCCGGGGCGGCAAAAACATTCAGTACTTC
NA TRBJ1-1 TRBV2 many CASSPWDTEAFF TGTGCCAGCAGTCCGTGGGACACTGAAGCTTTCTTT
NA TRBJ2-1 TRBV7-2 many CAISGRSRDEQFF TGTGCCATCTCCGGAAGGAGTAGGGATGAGCAGTTCTTC
TRBD1 TRBJ2-7 TRBV12-3/TRBV12-4 many CASSLKGTGDYEQYF TGTGCCAGCAGTTTAAAGGGGACAGGGGACTACGAGCAGTACTTC
NA TRBJ1-1 TRBV6-5 NA CASSWGHLTEAFF TGTGCCAGCAGTTGGGGACACTTGACGGAGGCTTTCTTT
NA TRBJ2-3 TRBV19 NA CASSIDWLSSDTQYF TGTGCCAGTAGTATAGATTGGCTCTCCTCGGATACGCAGTATTTT
TRBD1 TRBJ2-5 TRBV5-1 NA CASALHRGQETQYF TGCGCCAGCGCCCTCCACAGGGGCCAAGAGACCCAGTACTTC
TRBD1 TRBJ1-5 TRBV6-1 many CASRRTGGGQPQHF TGTGCCAGCAGACGGACAGGGGGAGGTCAGCCCCAGCATTTT
NA TRBJ1-2 TRBV18 NA CASSPFPTNYGYTF TGTGCCAGCTCACCTTTCCCGACAAACTATGGCTACACCTTC
TRBD1 TRBJ2-1 TRBV20-1 NA CSAGALRDRGLNEQFF TGCAGTGCTGGAGCCCTCCGGGACAGGGGGCTTAATGAGCAGTTCTTC
TRBD2 TRBJ2-7 TRBV4-3 few CASSQDGTSGAYEQYF TGCGCCAGCAGCCAAGACGGGACTAGCGGGGCCTACGAGCAGTACTTC
NA TRBJ1-1 TRBV2 many CASRGGEPEAFF TGTGCCAGCAGGGGTGGGGAACCAGAAGCTTTCTTT
NA TRBJ2-3 TRBV7-2 many CASSQTGTSHTQYF TGTGCCAGCAGCCAAACAGGGACCTCGCATACGCAGTATTTT
NA TRBJ2-1 TRBV4-3 many CASSQDTGSSYNEQFF TGCGCCAGCAGCCAAGACACGGGTAGCTCCTACAATGAGCAGTTCTTC
NA TRBJ1-1 TRBV24-1 NA CATSEGFKAFF TGTGCCACCAGTGAGGGGTTTAAGGCTTTCTTT
NA TRBJ2-7 TRBV7-8 few CASSPGGTIYEQYF TGTGCCAGCAGCCCTGGAGGGACAATCTACGAGCAGTACTTC
NA TRBJ2-3 TRBV9 many CASSVSGYTDTQYF TGTGCCAGCAGCGTTAGCGGATACACAGATACGCAGTATTTT
NA TRBJ2-1 TRBV5-1 NA CASSQANVYEQFF TGCGCCAGCAGCCAAGCCAACGTGTACGAGCAGTTCTTC
TRBD2 TRBJ2-1 TRBV18 many CASSPLSGRGYNEQFF TGTGCCAGCTCACCACTTAGCGGGAGAGGGTACAATGAGCAGTTCTTC
NA TRBJ1-1 TRBV9 many CASSVGSLRYTEAFF TGTGCCAGCAGCGTAGGGAGTTTAAGGTACACTGAAGCTTTCTTT
TRBD2 TRBJ2-1 TRBV19 NA CASSKRTSGPWNEQFF TGTGCCAGTAGTAAGCGAACTAGCGGTCCATGGAACGAGCAGTTCTTC
NA TRBJ1-2 TRBV9 many CASSVGARGPYGYTF TGTGCCAGCAGCGTAGGAGCCCGAGGCCCCTATGGCTACACCTTC
NA TRBJ1-4 TRBV12-3/TRBV12-4 many CASSPDSANIELFF TGTGCCAGCAGCCCAGACAGCGCTAACATCGAACTGTTTTTT
NA TRBJ2-5 TRBV7-2 many CASSPTTGLQGTQYF TGTGCCAGCAGCCCCACCACAGGACTGCAAGGGACCCAGTACTTC
NA TRBJ2-4 TRBV2 many CASSAQGPRGYF TGTGCCAGCAGTGCGCAGGGCCCACGGGGATACTTC
NA TRBJ2-2 TRBV6-2/TRBV6-3 many CASTDRAGTGELFF TGTGCCAGCACCGACAGAGCGGGCACCGGGGAGCTGTTTTTT
TRBD2 TRBJ2-5 TRBV20-1 many CSARLAGGPEETQYF TGCAGTGCTCGACTAGCGGGAGGGCCAGAGGAGACCCAGTACTTC
NA TRBJ2-7 TRBV7-9 few CASSLDPPSYEQYF TGTGCCAGCAGCTTAGACCCCCCCTCCTACGAGCAGTACTTC
TRBD2 TRBJ2-1 TRBV19 few CASRGTGTSGTSSYNEQFF TGTGCCAGTCGAGGAACCGGGACTAGCGGGACGAGCTCCTACAATGAGCAGTTCTTC
NA TRBJ2-1 TRBV10-3 many CAISEPGTFEQFF TGTGCCATCAGTGAGCCCGGGACATTTGAGCAGTTCTTC
NA TRBJ2-3 TRBV15 NA CATSRDPLRKGQDGDTQYF TGTGCCACCAGCAGAGACCCACTCAGGAAGGGGCAGGATGGGGATACGCAGTATTTT
NA TRBJ1-5 TRBV18 many CASSRRVLNQPQHF TGTGCCAGCTCACGCCGGGTTCTCAATCAGCCCCAGCATTTT
NA TRBJ1-5 TRBV7-9 NA CASSPNQEDSNQPQHF TGTGCCAGCAGCCCAAACCAGGAAGATAGCAATCAGCCCCAGCATTTT
NA TRBJ1-2 TRBV20-1 many CSARWTGRSNYGYTF TGCAGTGCTAGATGGACGGGCAGGAGCAACTATGGCTACACCTTC
NA TRBJ2-3 TRBV5-5 NA CASGAEGINTDTQYF TGTGCCAGCGGGGCGGAAGGGATCAACACAGATACGCAGTATTTT